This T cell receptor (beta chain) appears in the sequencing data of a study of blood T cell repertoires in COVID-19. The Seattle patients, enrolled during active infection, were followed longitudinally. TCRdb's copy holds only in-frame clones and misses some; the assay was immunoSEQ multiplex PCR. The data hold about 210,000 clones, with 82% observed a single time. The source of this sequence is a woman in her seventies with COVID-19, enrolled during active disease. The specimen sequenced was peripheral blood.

As DNA, the CDR3 is TGTGCCAGCAGCTCCCAGGGGGCGCTGGGCGGGGAGCTGTTTTTT. Protein: CASSSQGALGGELFF. V is TRBV11-3 and J is TRBJ2-2; 8 bases line up with TRBD1. With V trimmed by 4 bases and J by 7 bases, 8 bases remained unmatched. CDR3 length: 15 amino acids. Per germline, CDR1 SGHNT and CDR2 YENEEA. Using reference TRBV11-3 and TRBJ2-2 for the parts outside the CDR3, the full variable domain is EAGVVQSPRYKIIEKKQPVAFWCNPISGHNTLYWYLQNLGQGPELLIRYENEEAVDDSQLPKDRFSAERLKGVDSTLKIQPAELGDSAVYLCASSSQGALGGELFFGEGSRLTVL.